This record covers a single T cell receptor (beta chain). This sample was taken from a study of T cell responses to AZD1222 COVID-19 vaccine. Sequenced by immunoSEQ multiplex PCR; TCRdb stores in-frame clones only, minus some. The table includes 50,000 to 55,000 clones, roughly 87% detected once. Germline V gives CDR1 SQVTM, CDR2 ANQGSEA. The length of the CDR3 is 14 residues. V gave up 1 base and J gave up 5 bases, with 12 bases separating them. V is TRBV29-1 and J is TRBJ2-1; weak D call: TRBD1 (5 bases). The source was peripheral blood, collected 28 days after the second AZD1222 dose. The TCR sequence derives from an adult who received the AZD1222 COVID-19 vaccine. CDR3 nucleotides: TGCAGCGTTGAAGGGTATCAGGGCAACAATGAGCAGTTCTTC. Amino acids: CSVEGYQGNNEQFF.